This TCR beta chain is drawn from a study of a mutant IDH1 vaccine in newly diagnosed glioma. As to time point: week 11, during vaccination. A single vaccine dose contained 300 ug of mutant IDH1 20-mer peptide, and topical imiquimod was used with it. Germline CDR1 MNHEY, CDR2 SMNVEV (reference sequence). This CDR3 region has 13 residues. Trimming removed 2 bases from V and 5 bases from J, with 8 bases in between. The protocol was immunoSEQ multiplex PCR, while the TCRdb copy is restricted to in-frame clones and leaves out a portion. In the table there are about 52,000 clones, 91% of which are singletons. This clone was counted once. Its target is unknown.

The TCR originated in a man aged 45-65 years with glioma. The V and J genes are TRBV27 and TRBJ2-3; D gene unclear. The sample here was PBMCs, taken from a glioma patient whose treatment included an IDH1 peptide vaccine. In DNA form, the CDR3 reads TGTGCCAGCAGTTTACCAAACCTAGATACGCAGTATTTT. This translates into CASSLPNLDTQYF.